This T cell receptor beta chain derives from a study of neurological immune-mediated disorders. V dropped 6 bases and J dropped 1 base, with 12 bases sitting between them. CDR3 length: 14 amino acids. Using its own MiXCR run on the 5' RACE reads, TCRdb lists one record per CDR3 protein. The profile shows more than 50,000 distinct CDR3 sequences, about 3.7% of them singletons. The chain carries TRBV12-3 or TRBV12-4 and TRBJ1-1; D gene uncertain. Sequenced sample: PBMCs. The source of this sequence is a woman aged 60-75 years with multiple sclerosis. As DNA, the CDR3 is TGTGCCAGCAGCCCACGGCCCGCGAACACTGAAGCTTTCTTT. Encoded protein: CASSPRPANTEAFF.